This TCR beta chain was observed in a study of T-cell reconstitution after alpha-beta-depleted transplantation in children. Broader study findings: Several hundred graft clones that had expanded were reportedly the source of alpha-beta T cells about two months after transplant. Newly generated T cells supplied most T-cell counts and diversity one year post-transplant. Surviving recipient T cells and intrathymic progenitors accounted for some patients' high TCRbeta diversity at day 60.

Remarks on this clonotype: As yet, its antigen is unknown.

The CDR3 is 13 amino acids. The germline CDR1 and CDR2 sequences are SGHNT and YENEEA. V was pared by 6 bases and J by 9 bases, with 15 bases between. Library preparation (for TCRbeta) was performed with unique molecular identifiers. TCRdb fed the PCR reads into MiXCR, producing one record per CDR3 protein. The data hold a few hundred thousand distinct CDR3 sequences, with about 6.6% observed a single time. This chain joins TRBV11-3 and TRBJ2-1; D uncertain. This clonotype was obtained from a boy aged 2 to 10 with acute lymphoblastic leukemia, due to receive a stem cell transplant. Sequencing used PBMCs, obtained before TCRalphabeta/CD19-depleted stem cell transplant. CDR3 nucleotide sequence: TGTGCCAGCAGTGCCCGAGACTCGGCTGAGCAGTTCTTC. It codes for CASSARDSAEQFF.